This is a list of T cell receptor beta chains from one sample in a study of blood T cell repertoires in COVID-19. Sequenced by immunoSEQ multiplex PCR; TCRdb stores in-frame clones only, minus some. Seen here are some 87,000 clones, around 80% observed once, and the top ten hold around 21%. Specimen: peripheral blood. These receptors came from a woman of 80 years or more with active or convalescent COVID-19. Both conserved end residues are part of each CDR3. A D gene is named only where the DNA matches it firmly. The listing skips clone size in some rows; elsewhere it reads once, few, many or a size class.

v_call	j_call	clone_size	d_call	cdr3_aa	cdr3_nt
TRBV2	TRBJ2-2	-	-	CASRQGFTGELFF	TGTGCCAGCAGACAGGGTTTCACCGGGGAGCTGTTTTTT
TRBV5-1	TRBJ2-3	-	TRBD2	CASSNSGASTDTQYF	TGCGCCAGCAGCAACAGCGGGGCTAGCACAGATACGCAGTATTTT
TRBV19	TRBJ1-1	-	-	CASSIGSRRNTEAFF	TGTGCCAGTAGTATAGGCTCAAGGAGAAACACTGAAGCTTTCTTT
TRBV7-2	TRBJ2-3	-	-	CASSLDAGYQDTQYF	TGTGCCAGCAGCTTAGATGCAGGGTATCAAGATACGCAGTATTTT
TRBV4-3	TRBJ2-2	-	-	CASSHDSPANTGELFF	TGCGCCAGCAGCCATGACAGCCCCGCGAACACCGGGGAGCTGTTTTTT
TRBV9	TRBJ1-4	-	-	CASSATVATNEKLFF	TGTGCCAGCAGCGCAACAGTTGCAACTAATGAAAAACTGTTTTTT
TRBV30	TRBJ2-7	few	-	CAWRGRPRRGYVNEQYF	TGTGCCTGGAGGGGTCGTCCCAGGCGGGGATACGTCAACGAGCAGTACTTC
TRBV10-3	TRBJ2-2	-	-	CAISGKEGRSGELFF	TGTGCCATCAGTGGGAAAGAGGGCCGGAGCGGGGAGCTGTTTTTT
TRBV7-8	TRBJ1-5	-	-	CASSGEGRASYQPQHF	TGTGCCAGCAGCGGGGAGGGCAGGGCAAGTTATCAGCCCCAGCATTTT
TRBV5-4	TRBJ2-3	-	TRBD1	CASSLWDSGYTNTQYF	TGTGCCAGCAGCTTGTGGGACAGCGGTTATACTAATACGCAGTATTTT
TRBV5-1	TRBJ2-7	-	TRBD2	CASALAGNSYEQYF	TGCGCCAGCGCGCTAGCGGGGAACTCCTACGAGCAGTACTTC
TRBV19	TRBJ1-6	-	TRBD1	CASAQGQTYNSPLHF	TGTGCCAGTGCACAGGGGCAGACCTATAATTCACCCCTCCACTTT
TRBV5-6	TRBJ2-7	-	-	CASSRRLDHISYEQYF	TGTGCCAGCAGCAGGCGGCTTGATCATATCTCCTACGAGCAGTACTTC
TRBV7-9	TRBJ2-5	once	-	CASSPPSQETQYF	TGTGCCAGCAGCCCTCCCAGCCAAGAGACCCAGTACTTC
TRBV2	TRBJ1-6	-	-	CASSVSGDSPLHF	TGTGCCAGCAGTGTCTCGGGGGATTCACCCCTCCACTTT
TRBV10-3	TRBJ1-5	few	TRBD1	CAISDGTGYSNQPQHF	TGTGCCATCAGTGATGGGACAGGTTATAGCAATCAGCCCCAGCATTTT
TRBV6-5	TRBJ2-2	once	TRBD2	CASSYLAANTGELFF	TGTGCCAGCAGCTATCTAGCGGCGAACACCGGGGAGCTGTTTTTT
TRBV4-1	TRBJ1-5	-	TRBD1	CASSQVWTGDQPQHF	TGCGCCAGCAGCCAGGTTTGGACAGGGGATCAGCCCCAGCATTTT
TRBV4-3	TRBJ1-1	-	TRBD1	CASSLRQGGPEAFF	TGCGCCAGCAGCCTAAGACAGGGAGGCCCTGAAGCTTTCTTT
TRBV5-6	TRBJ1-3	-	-	CASSPQRGNTIYF	TGTGCCAGCAGCCCACAACGCGGGAACACCATATATTTT
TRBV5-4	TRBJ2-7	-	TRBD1	CASSTGTDGSYEQYF	TGTGCCAGCAGCACAGGGACAGACGGTTCATACGAGCAGTACTTC
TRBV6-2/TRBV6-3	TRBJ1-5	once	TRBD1	CASSRTGGGNQPQHF	TGTGCCAGCAGTAGGACAGGAGGAGGCAATCAGCCCCAGCATTTT
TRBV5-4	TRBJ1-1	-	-	CASSFLARNTEAFF	TGTGCCAGCAGCTTTCTGGCTCGGAACACTGAAGCTTTCTTT
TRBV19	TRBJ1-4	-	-	CASSPLQGGEKLFF	TGTGCCAGTAGCCCCCTACAGGGAGGGGAAAAACTGTTTTTT
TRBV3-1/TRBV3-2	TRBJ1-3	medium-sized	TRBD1	CASSRLTGPGNTIYF	TGTGCCAGCAGCCGCCTGACAGGGCCTGGAAACACCATATATTTT
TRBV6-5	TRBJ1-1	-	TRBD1	CASSYGQGKKTEAFF	TGTGCCAGCAGTTACGGACAGGGAAAAAAGACTGAAGCTTTCTTT
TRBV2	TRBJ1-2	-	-	CASSGTGASGGYTF	TGTGCCAGCAGTGGCACGGGCGCTTCAGGGGGCTACACCTTC
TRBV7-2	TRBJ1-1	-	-	CASSPQRQVETFF	TGTGCCAGCAGCCCGCAGCGACAGGTGGAAACTTTCTTT
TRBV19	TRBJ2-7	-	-	CASSTPEGRGAEQYF	TGTGCCAGTAGTACCCCAGAGGGCAGGGGAGCCGAGCAGTACTTC
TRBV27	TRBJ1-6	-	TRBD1	CASSLGTGGRFYNSPLHF	TGTGCCAGCAGTCTTGGGACAGGGGGAAGATTTTATAATTCACCCCTCCACTTT
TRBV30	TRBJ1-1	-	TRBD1	CAWSQTGQQAFF	TGTGCCTGGAGTCAAACGGGACAGCAGGCTTTCTTT
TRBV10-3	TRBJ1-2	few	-	CAISRDYGYTF	TGTGCCATCAGCAGGGACTATGGCTACACCTTC
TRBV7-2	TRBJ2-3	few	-	CASSRRGTAPDTQYF	TGTGCCAGCAGCCGGCGAGGGACTGCACCTGATACGCAGTATTTT
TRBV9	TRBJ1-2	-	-	CASSVEGHSNYGYTF	TGTGCCAGCAGCGTAGAAGGACACTCTAACTATGGCTACACCTTC
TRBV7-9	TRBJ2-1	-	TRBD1	CASSPGQGGSGDEQFF	TGTGCCAGCAGCCCGGGACAGGGAGGATCCGGTGATGAGCAGTTCTTC
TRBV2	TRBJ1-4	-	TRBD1	CASTGTGGEKLFF	TGTGCCAGCACGGGGACAGGAGGTGAAAAACTGTTTTTT
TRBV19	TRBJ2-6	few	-	CASSPRAHGANVLTF	TGTGCCAGTAGTCCCAGGGCGCACGGGGCCAACGTCCTGACTTTC
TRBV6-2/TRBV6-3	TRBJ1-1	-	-	CASSYSGGNTEAFF	TGTGCCAGCAGTTACTCCGGGGGTAACACTGAAGCTTTCTTT
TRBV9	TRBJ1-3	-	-	CASSPSGHPGNTIYF	TGTGCCAGCAGCCCGTCGGGACACCCTGGAAACACCATATATTTT
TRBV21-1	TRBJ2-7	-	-	CASIRDRGYEQYF	TGTGCCAGCATCAGGGACAGGGGCTACGAGCAGTACTTC